Listed below are T cell receptor beta chains from one sample, sequenced in a study of blood T cell repertoires in COVID-19. Clones were sequenced by immunoSEQ multiplex PCR, and TCRdb holds only the in-frame ones, with some missing. The sample holds about 81,000 clones, more than 70% seen once. The material sequenced was peripheral blood. The receptors stem from a human donor in a cohort sampled during active COVID-19. Both conserved end residues are part of each CDR3. D genes are given only for firm matches. Not all rows give a size; the values are once, few, many and, for expanded clones, a class.

j_call: TRBJ1-2
v_call: TRBV28
d_call: NA
clone_size: NA
cdr3_nt: TGTGCCAGCAGTCCTCAACAGGGCCATAACTATGGCTACACCTTC
cdr3_aa: CASSPQQGHNYGYTF

j_call: TRBJ1-5
v_call: TRBV7-2
d_call: NA
clone_size: NA
cdr3_nt: TGTGCCAGCAGCTTAGGCAGGGGCAATCAGCCCCAGCATTTT
cdr3_aa: CASSLGRGNQPQHF

j_call: TRBJ2-4
v_call: TRBV7-2
d_call: NA
clone_size: NA
cdr3_nt: TGTGCCAGCAGCTTAGTCGCCCTAGACATTCAGTACTTC
cdr3_aa: CASSLVALDIQYF

j_call: TRBJ2-3
v_call: TRBV5-4
d_call: TRBD2
clone_size: NA
cdr3_nt: TGTGCCAGCAGCTTGATGGGGACTAGCGGGGGGGCCGCAGATACGCAGTATTTT
cdr3_aa: CASSLMGTSGGAADTQYF

j_call: TRBJ2-3
v_call: TRBV18
d_call: NA
clone_size: NA
cdr3_nt: TGTGCCAGCTCACCACCGATCGGAGGAAGCACAGATACGCAGTATTTT
cdr3_aa: CASSPPIGGSTDTQYF

j_call: TRBJ1-2
v_call: TRBV27
d_call: NA
clone_size: NA
cdr3_nt: TGTGCCAGCAGTTTATGGCCAGGGGACGGCTACACCTTC
cdr3_aa: CASSLWPGDGYTF

j_call: TRBJ2-6
v_call: TRBV5-1
d_call: TRBD1
clone_size: NA
cdr3_nt: TGCGCCAGCACCGGACAGGGCTCTGGGGCCAACGTCCTGACTTTC
cdr3_aa: CASTGQGSGANVLTF

j_call: TRBJ1-4
v_call: TRBV9
d_call: NA
clone_size: NA
cdr3_nt: TGTGCCAGCAGCCCCTCTGGCAGGGTTGATGAAAAACTGTTTTTT
cdr3_aa: CASSPSGRVDEKLFF

j_call: TRBJ2-2
v_call: TRBV7-9
d_call: TRBD2
clone_size: NA
cdr3_nt: TGTGCCAGCAGCTATAGCGGGAGGGGTCCCGGGGAGCTGTTTTTT
cdr3_aa: CASSYSGRGPGELFF

j_call: TRBJ1-2
v_call: TRBV28
d_call: NA
clone_size: NA
cdr3_nt: TGTGCCAGCAGCGACGGAGGCTATGGCTACACCTTC
cdr3_aa: CASSDGGYGYTF

j_call: TRBJ1-5
v_call: TRBV27
d_call: TRBD1
clone_size: NA
cdr3_nt: TGTGCCAGCAGTCCGACAGGGACGAGCAATCAGCCCCAGCATTTT
cdr3_aa: CASSPTGTSNQPQHF

j_call: TRBJ1-3
v_call: TRBV12-3/TRBV12-4
d_call: NA
clone_size: NA
cdr3_nt: TGTGCCAGCAGTTTCACTGGAAACACCATATATTTT
cdr3_aa: CASSFTGNTIYF

j_call: TRBJ2-2
v_call: TRBV5-4
d_call: TRBD2
clone_size: NA
cdr3_nt: TGTGCCAGCAACTCAATGGGGACTAGCGGGGCCGGGGAGCTGTTTTTT
cdr3_aa: CASNSMGTSGAGELFF

j_call: TRBJ1-5
v_call: TRBV19
d_call: NA
clone_size: NA
cdr3_nt: TGTGCCAGTAGTGAAGGGGGAGTGAGCAATCAGCCCCAGCATTTT
cdr3_aa: CASSEGGVSNQPQHF

j_call: TRBJ1-2
v_call: TRBV4-3
d_call: NA
clone_size: NA
cdr3_nt: TGCGCCAGCAGCCAAGTTACTGACAACCCTAACTATGGCTACACCTTC
cdr3_aa: CASSQVTDNPNYGYTF

j_call: TRBJ2-1
v_call: TRBV5-4
d_call: NA
clone_size: NA
cdr3_nt: TGTGCCAGCAGCTCCGCTCAGGTCAGCTCCTACAATGAGCAGTTCTTC
cdr3_aa: CASSSAQVSSYNEQFF

j_call: TRBJ1-4
v_call: TRBV6-5
d_call: NA
clone_size: NA
cdr3_nt: TGTGCCAGCAGTTACTCCGGGGGGCGACGTGAAAAACTGTTTTTT
cdr3_aa: CASSYSGGRREKLFF

j_call: TRBJ2-6
v_call: TRBV4-3
d_call: NA
clone_size: NA
cdr3_nt: TGCGCCAGCAGCCAAGCCACAGGGCGCGGGGCCAACGTCCTGACTTTC
cdr3_aa: CASSQATGRGANVLTF

j_call: TRBJ2-1
v_call: TRBV29-1
d_call: TRBD2
clone_size: once
cdr3_nt: TGCAGCGTGGAGACTAGCTGGGCCCACAATGAGCAGTTCTTC
cdr3_aa: CSVETSWAHNEQFF

j_call: TRBJ1-1
v_call: TRBV5-1
d_call: TRBD1
clone_size: NA
cdr3_nt: TGCGCCAGCAGCTCGATAACAGGGGGCTTGACTGAAGCTTTCTTT
cdr3_aa: CASSSITGGLTEAFF

j_call: TRBJ1-6
v_call: TRBV6-5
d_call: TRBD1
clone_size: NA
cdr3_nt: TGTGCCAGCTTACGGGACAGGGAAACTTCACCCCTCCACTTT
cdr3_aa: CASLRDRETSPLHF

j_call: TRBJ1-2
v_call: TRBV7-2
d_call: NA
clone_size: NA
cdr3_nt: TGTGCCAGCAGCATCCCTCCTAACTATGGCTACACCTTC
cdr3_aa: CASSIPPNYGYTF

j_call: TRBJ2-3
v_call: TRBV5-4
d_call: NA
clone_size: NA
cdr3_nt: TGTGCCAGCAGCAGTCCGGGCACAGATACGCAGTATTTT
cdr3_aa: CASSSPGTDTQYF

j_call: TRBJ1-4
v_call: TRBV9
d_call: NA
clone_size: NA
cdr3_nt: TGTGCCAGCAGCGTAGAACAGGGCAGTTCTAATGAAAAACTGTTTTTT
cdr3_aa: CASSVEQGSSNEKLFF

j_call: TRBJ1-2
v_call: TRBV6-5
d_call: TRBD1
clone_size: NA
cdr3_nt: TGTGCCAGCACCTATGACAGGGATGGCTATGGCTACACCTTC
cdr3_aa: CASTYDRDGYGYTF

j_call: TRBJ2-1
v_call: TRBV7-2
d_call: TRBD2
clone_size: NA
cdr3_nt: TGTGCCAGCAGCCCAACTAGCGCTGAGCAGTTCTTC
cdr3_aa: CASSPTSAEQFF

j_call: TRBJ2-5
v_call: TRBV11-2
d_call: NA
clone_size: few
cdr3_nt: TGTGCCAGCAGCCGCAACCGGGGCCAAGAGACCCAGTACTTC
cdr3_aa: CASSRNRGQETQYF

j_call: TRBJ2-3
v_call: TRBV19
d_call: NA
clone_size: NA
cdr3_nt: TGTGCCAGTAGAAGATCCGGGACAAGCGGAGATACGCAGTATTTT
cdr3_aa: CASRRSGTSGDTQYF

j_call: TRBJ2-5
v_call: TRBV5-1
d_call: TRBD1
clone_size: NA
cdr3_nt: TGCGCCAGCAGTGACAGGGTCCAAGAGACCCAGTACTTC
cdr3_aa: CASSDRVQETQYF

j_call: TRBJ1-2
v_call: TRBV6-1
d_call: NA
clone_size: NA
cdr3_nt: TGTGCCAGCAGTGAAGCGCCAGTCCATGGCTATGGCTACACCTTC
cdr3_aa: CASSEAPVHGYGYTF

j_call: TRBJ2-1
v_call: TRBV18
d_call: NA
clone_size: NA
cdr3_nt: TGTGCCAGCTCACCCCGGGAAGGTGAGCAGTTCTTC
cdr3_aa: CASSPREGEQFF

j_call: TRBJ2-7
v_call: TRBV18
d_call: TRBD2
clone_size: NA
cdr3_nt: TGTGCCAGCTCACCCCAGGGACTAGCGGGTAACGAGCAGTACTTC
cdr3_aa: CASSPQGLAGNEQYF

j_call: TRBJ2-1
v_call: TRBV19
d_call: NA
clone_size: NA
cdr3_nt: TGTGCCAGTAGTAGACTGAACTACAATGAGCAGTTCTTC
cdr3_aa: CASSRLNYNEQFF

j_call: TRBJ2-7
v_call: TRBV7-2
d_call: NA
clone_size: NA
cdr3_nt: TGTGCCAGCAGCTTAGCGCGGTTTAGCCTGAGGAGCTCCTACGAGCAGTACTTC
cdr3_aa: CASSLARFSLRSSYEQYF